What follows is one T cell receptor (beta chain) and its context. This clonotype was counted only a few times. Its cognate antigen has yet to be identified. The input lacks base qualities; no much larger clone sits a single base away. Reading from cysteine to phenylalanine, the CDR3 counts 15 amino acids. This entry keeps only the CDR3 DNA: 45 bases, framed from base 1. CDR1 and CDR2 were assigned from the germline V gene (reference sequence) as MNHEY and SMNVEV. Relative to germline, V is 6 bases shorter and J is 2 bases shorter, with 14 bases between their ends. The sample comes from a study of T cell repertoires in cytomegalovirus infection (dated by TCRdb to between 2018 and 2021). Context from the whole study: Donor HLA type was relevant to the analysis, as public TCR beta signatures indicated carriage of CMV infection together with the matching HLA type. The investigation overall reported the following: In the ex vivo response, HLA-C-restricted CMV-specific TCR beta clonotypes were dominant, and in two of eight donors the single most frequent clonotype came from this HLA-C-restricted group. In both this cohort and an independent roughly 400-donor cohort, the cumulative frequency of public TCR beta family members distinguished carriers of CMV infection plus the relevant HLA type.

For sequencing, an Illumina HiSeq 1500 was employed. Through fastp at Q25 and MiXCR, TCRdb rebuilt clones from the public reads, retaining in-frame beta chains. For every CDR3 protein sequence, its rows merge into one entry that carries the most common genes and DNA. Present in this sample are hundreds of thousands of distinct CDR3 sequences, about 23% of which were seen just once. The top ten hold 15% to 20% of the sample. Source material: CD8+ T cells from PBMCs. The chain is assembled from TRBV27 and TRBJ1-5, with a tentative D gene TRBD1 over 6 matching bases. The sequence derives from a human donor in good health (CMV status not recorded). Some clones in this sample may be carry-over from other donors' samples. The DNA sequence is TGTGCCAGCAGCCGAGGACAGTCGGGCAATCAGCCCCAGCATTTT. This encodes CASSRGQSGNQPQHF.